A single sample is the source of the 17 T cell receptor beta chains below, sequenced in a study of multiple sclerosis patients with progressive multifocal leukoencephalopathy. Time point noted: time of PML onset. TCRdb's copy holds only in-frame clones and misses some; the assay was immunoSEQ multiplex PCR. Among fewer than 40,000 clones listed, roughly 87% were seen once. The input for sequencing was PBMCs, taken from a patient treated with natalizumab. Receptors were obtained from a human donor with progressive multifocal leukoencephalopathy.

V and J are TRBV2 and TRBJ2-7, with 9 bases that match TRBD2. J gave up 1 base and V 4 bases, and 11 bases lay outside the gene matches. The CDR3 runs 17 residues. Germline values: CDR1 SNHLY, CDR2 FYNNEI. The CDR3 sequence is CASSVRDSGGPSYEQYF. The DNA of the CDR3 is TGTGCCAGCAGTGTGCGGGACAGCGGGGGGCCATCCTACGAGCAGTACTTC.

This rearrangement joins TRBV7-2 to TRBJ2-1, with TRBD2 identical over 9 bases. The J segment lost 9 bases and the V segment lost 3 bases, leaving 9 bases of the junction unmatched. This CDR3 comprises 15 residues. Per the germline V gene, CDR1 is SGHTA and CDR2 is FQGNSA. The CDR3 DNA follows: TGTGCCAGCAGCTTCCTAGCGGGATTTGTTGGTGAGCAGTTCTTC. Its translation is CASSFLAGFVGEQFF.

The CDR3 reads CASSPPLRGRGLNTEAFF. The CDR3 DNA follows: TGTGCCAGCTCACCTCCCTTAAGGGGAAGAGGGCTGAACACTGAAGCTTTCTTT. The chain uses TRBV18 and TRBJ1-1, with D maybe TRBD1 (5 bases). V was shortened by 3 bases and J by 0 bases, with 20 bases between the two germline ends. There are 18 residues in the CDR3. Germline V lookup: CDR1 KGHSH, CDR2 LQKENI. The full variable domain, its missing parts supplied by reference TRBV18 and TRBJ1-1, is NAGVMQNPRHLVRRRGQEARLRCSPMKGHSHVYWYRQLPEEGLKFMVYLQKENIIDESGMPKERFSAEFPKEGPSILRIQQVVRGDSAAYFCASSPPLRGRGLNTEAFFGQGTRLTVV.

The rearrangement links TRBV7-8 to TRBJ1-2; no reliable D call. The length of the CDR3 is 13 residues. Germline V gene sequence: CDR1 SGHVS, CDR2 FQNEAQ. The V and J ends lost 5 bases and 5 bases respectively, with 12 bases between them. The CDR3 spells CASSPRAAYGYTF. The DNA of the CDR3 is TGTGCCAGCAGCCCAAGAGCCGCGTATGGCTACACCTTC.

The genes are TRBV19 and TRBJ2-3; 13 nucleotides line up with TRBD2. CDR1 and CDR2 (germline): LNHDA, SQIVND (reference sequence). The V segment lost 6 bases and the J segment 2 bases; nucleotides outside the gene matches: 5. CDR3 length equals 16 residues. The CDR3 sequence: CASRGGLAGITDTQYF. The CDR3 DNA follows: TGTGCCAGTAGGGGGGGACTAGCGGGGATCACAGATACGCAGTATTTT.

The chain has TRBV30 and TRBJ2-2; D is ambiguous. Germline CDR1 is GTSNPN and CDR2 is SVGIG (reference sequence). V gave up 4 bases and J gave up 1 base, with 1 base separating them. The CDR3 has 11 amino acids. In DNA, the CDR3 is TGTGCCTGGATGAACACCGGGGAGCTGTTTTTT. As protein: CAWMNTGELFF.

The gene calls are TRBV30 and TRBJ2-1; 9 positions agree with TRBD2. Germline V gene lookup returns CDR1 GTSNPN and CDR2 SVGIG (reference sequence). This CDR3 comprises 15 residues. The ends lost 3 bases at V and 3 bases at J; junction bases unmatched: 6. This CDR3 reads CAWSALAGIYNEQFF. CDR3 coding DNA: TGTGCCTGGAGCGCTCTAGCGGGGATCTACAATGAGCAGTTCTTC. Full variable domain (rest looked up from reference TRBV30 and TRBJ2-1): SQTIHQWPATLVQPVGSPLSLECTVEGTSNPNLYWYRQAAGRGLQLLFYSVGIGQISSEVPQNLSASRPQDRQFILSSKKLLLSDSGFYLCAWSALAGIYNEQFFGPGTRLTVL.

The chain has TRBV7-9 and TRBJ2-1; 10 bases line up with TRBD1. This CDR3 spans 19 amino acids. Germline CDR1 reads SEHNR; CDR2 reads FQNEAQ (reference sequence). The ends lost 5 bases at V and 0 bases at J; junction bases unmatched: 13. DNA of the CDR3: TGTGCCAGCAGCCTCACCGGGACAGGGGAAACCGCCTCCTACAATGAGCAGTTCTTC. Its translation is CASSLTGTGETASYNEQFF.

The rearrangement uses TRBV29-1 and TRBJ1-5; possible D gene TRBD1, 5 bases. The CDR3 sequence is 13 residues long. CDR1 is SQVTM and CDR2 is ANQGSEA in the germline V gene. With 4 bases removed from V and 4 bases from J, the gap between germline ends came to 11 bases. CDR3 amino acids: CSVAGNQNQPQHF. The CDR3 nucleotides are TGCAGCGTTGCAGGGAACCAAAATCAGCCCCAGCATTTT.

The chain has TRBV6-5 and TRBJ2-3; 7 bases are a match to TRBD2. Germline values: CDR1 MNHEY, CDR2 SVGAGI. J gave up 2 bases and V 7 bases, and 6 bases lay outside the gene matches. CDR3 size: 14 residues. The chain's CDR3 is CASNGGGDTDTQYF. Written as DNA, the CDR3 is TGTGCCAGCAATGGCGGGGGAGACACAGATACGCAGTATTTT.

The chain uses TRBV28 and TRBJ2-6; D gene ambiguous. V lost 5 bases and J lost 2, with 10 bases in between. This CDR3 contains 15 residues. CDR1 and CDR2 from the germline V gene are MDHEN and SYDVKM. The CDR3 DNA is TGTGCCAGCAGTCGCTCAGATGCTGGGGCCAACGTCCTGACTTTC. Its protein product is CASSRSDAGANVLTF.

The rearrangement links TRBV7-9 to TRBJ1-5, with 7 bases identical to TRBD1. In germline, CDR1 is SEHNR, CDR2 FQNEAQ (reference sequence). J lost 3 bases, V lost 0 bases, and 5 bases had no gene match. The CDR3 runs to 16 residues. CDR3 loop: CASSLAGGQNNQPQHF. DNA for the CDR3: TGTGCCAGCAGCTTAGCAGGGGGACAGAACAATCAGCCCCAGCATTTT.

V usage is TRBV5-1 and J usage is TRBJ2-3; D may correspond to TRBD1 or TRBD2 (5 bases each). Germline CDR1 and CDR2: SGHRS and YFSETQ. The V and J ends lost 4 bases and 4 bases respectively, with 22 bases between them. This CDR3 is built from 17 residues. The CDR3 region has the DNA TGCGCCAGCAGCCTCTTCGGCGAGCGGAGAGGGGCAGATACGCAGTATTTT. Protein: CASSLFGERRGADTQYF.

The chain combines TRBV9 with TRBJ2-3, with D perhaps TRBD2 (5 bases). Germline V lookup: CDR1 SGDLS, CDR2 YYNGEE. The CDR3 contains 13 residues. Trimming shortened V by 4 bases and J by 2 bases, and 8 bases separated the two germline ends. The chain's CDR3 is CASSIGLTDTQYF. As DNA, the CDR3 is TGTGCCAGCAGCATCGGACTCACAGATACGCAGTATTTT.

The chain carries TRBV15 and TRBJ2-7, with D maybe TRBD2 (6 bases). This CDR3 is built from 17 residues. Germline V gene lookup returns CDR1 LNHNV and CDR2 YYDKDF (reference sequence). Deletions cut 0 bases from V and 3 bases from J, with 18 bases between. DNA of the CDR3: TGTGCCACCAGCAGAGACGTGGGGGGAGGCCTACTCTACGAGCAGTACTTC. The encoded protein is CATSRDVGGGLLYEQYF.

The chain couples TRBV7-9 to TRBJ2-3; D unresolved. Germline assignment: CDR1 SEHNR and CDR2 FQNEAQ (reference sequence). With 2 bases removed from V and 2 bases from J, the gap between germline ends came to 8 bases. The CDR3 is 14 amino acids. CDR3: CASSLTAATDTQYF. CDR3 nucleotides: TGTGCCAGCAGCTTAACAGCAGCCACAGATACGCAGTATTTT. Full variable domain (remainder filled in from reference TRBV7-9 and TRBJ2-3): DTGVSQNPRHKITKRGQNVTFRCDPISEHNRLYWYRQTLGQGPEFLTYFQNEAQLEKSRLLSDRFSAERPKGSFSTLEIQRTEQGDSAMYLCASSLTAATDTQYFGPGTRLTVL.

The V call is TRBV10-3, the J call TRBJ2-7; TRBD1 agrees at 7 bases. The CDR3 covers 14 residues. V dropped 4 bases and J dropped 6; count of bases not matched to a gene: 9. Looked up from germline, CDR1 is ENHRY and CDR2 is SYGVKD. Written as DNA, the CDR3 is TGTGCCATCAGTGGGGGGACAGATTCGCGCGAGCAGTACTTC. As protein: CAISGGTDSREQYF.